The 5 T cell receptor beta chains given below trace back to one sample, sequenced in a study of OX40 agonist ivuxolimab in advanced cancers. The method was immunoSEQ multiplex PCR; TCRdb's version includes in-frame clones alone and lacks a portion of them. The sample lists 15,000 or so clones; around nine tenths were seen once. The sequencing here drew on CD4+ or CD8+ T cells sorted from blood, taken in a trial of the OX40 agonist ivuxolimab. These receptors originate from an adult with an advanced solid tumor such as melanoma, head and neck, liver or kidney cancer.

This chain connects TRBV4-3 to TRBJ1-1, with a tentative D call TRBD1 (5 bases). CDR3 length: 16 residues. Looked up from germline, CDR1 is LGHNA and CDR2 is YSLEER. Trimming removed 0 bases from V and 5 bases from J, with 16 bases in between. CDR3 sequence: CASSQDRAGRGTEAFF. The CDR3, as DNA: TGCGCCAGCAGCCAAGATCGGGCAGGGCGAGGGACTGAAGCTTTCTTT.

J is TRBJ2-4 and V is TRBV2; 13 bases fit TRBD2. CDR3 length: 18 amino acids. The trim removed 0 bases at V and 3 bases at J, leaving 5 bases unmatched. CDR1 and CDR2 from the germline V gene are SNHLY and FYNNEI. The CDR3: CASSEAGLAGVGKNIQYF. For the CDR3, the DNA is TGTGCCAGCAGTGAAGCCGGACTAGCGGGAGTGGGCAAAAACATTCAGTACTTC.

The chain uses TRBV11-2 and TRBJ2-3; 11 bases are a match to TRBD2. Germline V gene lookup returns CDR1 SGHAT and CDR2 FQNNGV. The trim removed 5 bases at V and 5 bases at J, leaving 12 bases unmatched. CDR3 length equals 17 residues. The CDR3 sequence is CASSNRLAGPRGDTQYF. CDR3 DNA sequence: TGTGCCAGCAGCAACCGACTAGCGGGGCCGAGGGGAGATACGCAGTATTTT.

The chain links TRBV4-3 to TRBJ2-7; 11 bases are a match to TRBD1. This CDR3 contains 15 residues. The junction had 4 bases not matched to a gene; V was cut back by 4 bases and J by 2 bases. The germline CDR1 and CDR2 sequences are LGHNA and YSLEER. The CDR3 spells CASSPGQGAPYEQYF. CDR3 coding DNA: TGCGCCAGCAGCCCTGGACAGGGGGCCCCCTACGAGCAGTACTTC.

V gene TRBV7-3 combines with J gene TRBJ1-1; D gene unclear. Germline V lookup: CDR1 SGHTA, CDR2 FQGTGA. The CDR3 has 13 residues. Trimming took off 5 bases at V and 4 bases at J, with 11 bases between the two ends. CDR3 residues: CASSLGYGTEAFF. In nucleotides, the CDR3 is TGTGCCAGCAGCCTAGGGTATGGCACTGAAGCTTTCTTT.